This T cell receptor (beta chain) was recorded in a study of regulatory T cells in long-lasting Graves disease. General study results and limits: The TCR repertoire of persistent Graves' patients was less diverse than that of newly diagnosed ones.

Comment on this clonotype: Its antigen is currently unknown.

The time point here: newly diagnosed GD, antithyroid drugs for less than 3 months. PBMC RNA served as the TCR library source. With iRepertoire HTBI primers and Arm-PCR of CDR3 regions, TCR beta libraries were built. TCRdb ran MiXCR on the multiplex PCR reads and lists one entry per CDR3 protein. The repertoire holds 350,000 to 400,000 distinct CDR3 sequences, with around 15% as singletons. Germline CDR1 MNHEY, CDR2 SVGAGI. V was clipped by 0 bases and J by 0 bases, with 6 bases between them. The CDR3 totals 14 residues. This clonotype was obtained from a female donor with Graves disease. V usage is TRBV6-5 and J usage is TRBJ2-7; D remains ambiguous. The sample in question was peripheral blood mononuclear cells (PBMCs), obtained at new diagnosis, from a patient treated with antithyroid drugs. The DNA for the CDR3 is TGTGCCAGCAGTTACTCGGGTCCCTCCTACGAGCAGTACTTC. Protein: CASSYSGPSYEQYF.